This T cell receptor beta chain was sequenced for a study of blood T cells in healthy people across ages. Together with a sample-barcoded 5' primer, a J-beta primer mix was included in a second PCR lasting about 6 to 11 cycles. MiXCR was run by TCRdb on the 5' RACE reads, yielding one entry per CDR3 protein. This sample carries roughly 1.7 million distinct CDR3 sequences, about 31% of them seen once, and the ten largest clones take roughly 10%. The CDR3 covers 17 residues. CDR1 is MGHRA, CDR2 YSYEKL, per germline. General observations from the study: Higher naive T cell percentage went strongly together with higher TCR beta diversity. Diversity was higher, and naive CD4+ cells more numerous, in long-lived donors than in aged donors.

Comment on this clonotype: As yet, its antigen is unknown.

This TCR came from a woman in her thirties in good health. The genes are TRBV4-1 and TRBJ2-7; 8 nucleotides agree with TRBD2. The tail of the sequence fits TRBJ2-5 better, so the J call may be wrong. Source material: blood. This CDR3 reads CASSQDLRAGVKETQYF. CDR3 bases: TGCGCCAGCAGCCAAGATCTAAGAGCGGGGGTTAAAGAGACCCAGTACTTC.